This TCR beta chain is drawn from a study of T-cell reconstitution after alpha-beta-depleted transplantation in children. From germline, CDR1 is WSHSY and CDR2 SAAADI. The CDR3 has 12 amino acids. Trimming removed 2 bases at V and 6 bases at J, with 5 bases between. A few counts support this clonotype. As it was prepared, the TCRbeta library received unique molecular identifiers. TCRdb recomputed calls from the PCR reads with MiXCR, one row per CDR3 protein. The sample records 90,000 to 100,000 distinct CDR3 sequences, less than 25% being singletons. The TCR sequence derives from a boy aged 2 to 9 with acute lymphoblastic leukemia, due to receive a stem cell transplant. The V gene is TRBV10-2, the J gene TRBJ2-1; D unclear. The input for sequencing was PBMCs, taken before TCRalphabeta/CD19-depleted stem cell transplant. The CDR3 reads CASSETSNEQFF. Written as DNA, the CDR3 is TGCGCCAGCAGTGAGACTTCCAATGAGCAGTTCTTC.